This T cell receptor (beta chain) was sequenced in a study of blood T cell repertoires in COVID-19. Study-level background: Spain, Italy and the United States supplied samples that represented acute and convalescent COVID-19.

V was pared by 4 bases and J by 3 bases, with 11 bases between. From germline, CDR1 is SGDLS and CDR2 YYNGEE. The length of the CDR3 is 14 residues. Sequenced by immunoSEQ multiplex PCR; TCRdb stores in-frame clones only, minus some. The table has approximately 390,000 clones, approximately 86% seen once. The source material was PBMCs or T cells enriched from blood (not recorded which). The sequence derives from a woman in her thirties or forties with acute COVID-19. The gene calls are TRBV9 and TRBJ1-3; D is perhaps TRBD1 (5 bases). CDR3 in DNA: TGTGCCAGCAGCCGGGGGAGTAATGGAAACACCATATATTTT. Its protein product is CASSRGSNGNTIYF. Looking up the rest from reference TRBV9 and TRBJ1-3 gives the full variable domain: DSGVTQTPKHLITATGQRVTLRCSPRSGDLSVYWYQQSLDQGLQFLIQYYNGEERAKGNILERFSAQQFPDLHSELNLSSLELGDSALYFCASSRGSNGNTIYFGEGSWLTVV.